The 21 T cell receptor beta chains presented below share a single source sample, sequenced in a study of cytomegalovirus exposure and HLA in healthy donors. Both 60 Vbeta primers and 13 Jbeta primers went into the PCR. Only in-frame clones appear in the TCRdb table, and some are missing; sequencing was by immunoSEQ multiplex PCR. Of about 180,000 clones in the sample, approximately 70% were seen once. Sequenced material: PBMCs. These receptors were obtained from a human donor in good health.

V usage is TRBV14 and J usage is TRBJ2-5; D is uncertain. The CDR3 loop spans 15 amino acids. Trimming removed 0 bases at V and 5 bases at J, with 13 bases between. Looked up from germline, CDR1 is SGHDN and CDR2 is FVKESK. Here the CDR3 DNA reads TGTGCCAGCAGCCAAGATAGTGGTAGGCGGGAGACCCAGTACTTC. This translates into CASSQDSGRRETQYF.

The chain carries TRBV5-1 and TRBJ2-1; 8 bases align to TRBD2. The V gene end was trimmed by 0 bases and the J gene end by 2 bases; junction bases not matched to a gene: 1. This CDR3 has 15 residues. Germline V CDR1 and CDR2: SGHRS, YFSETQ. The CDR3 DNA sequence: TGCGCCAGCAGCTTGGATAGCGGGGCCTACAATGAGCAGTTCTTC. As protein: CASSLDSGAYNEQFF.

V usage is TRBV10-1 and J usage is TRBJ2-3, with D maybe TRBD1 (5 bases). CDR1 and CDR2 (germline): WNHNN, SYGVQD (reference sequence). Trimming removed 0 bases at V and 6 bases at J, with 13 bases between. This CDR3 is 15 amino acids long. The CDR3 DNA sequence: TGCGCCAGCAGTGAGTCTATTAGGGGTCGGGATACGCAGTATTTT. Translation: CASSESIRGRDTQYF.

The chain couples TRBV19 to TRBJ1-1; no definite D call. This CDR3 is 13 amino acids long. Germline lookup yields CDR1 LNHDA and CDR2 SQIVND (reference sequence). V was cut by 1 base and J by 4 bases, with 7 bases left in between. The DNA for the CDR3 is TGTGCCAGTAGTATAGGGAGTGGCACTGAAGCTTTCTTT. This gives the protein CASSIGSGTEAFF.

The V call is TRBV18, the J call TRBJ2-7; 10 nucleotides agree with TRBD2. Germline-derived CDR1 and CDR2 are KGHSH and LQKENI. V shed 1 base and J 4 bases; nucleotides not matched to a gene: 10. The length of the CDR3 is 17 residues. The CDR3 coding sequence is TGTGCCAGCTCACCACGGCTAGCGGGGGAAGGGAGTTACGAGCAGTACTTC. Translating it yields CASSPRLAGEGSYEQYF.

The gene calls are TRBV5-1 and TRBJ2-5; D gene ambiguous. This CDR3 spans 14 amino acids. From germline, CDR1 is SGHRS and CDR2 YFSETQ. V shed 5 bases and J shed 4 bases, with 15 bases lying between them. The CDR3 nucleotides are TGCGCCAGCAGGCTTACCCTCACAGCAGAGACCCAGTACTTC. Translation: CASRLTLTAETQYF.

CDR3 DNA: TGTGCCAGCAGCGAGAGTCCAGGGGGCGAGACCCAGTACTTC. Amino acids: CASSESPGGETQYF. The rearrangement uses TRBV9 and TRBJ2-5; 8 bases fit TRBD1. The germline V gene has CDR1 SGDLS and CDR2 YYNGEE. The CDR3 spans 14 residues. The ends lost 3 bases at V and 5 bases at J; junction bases unmatched: 6.

This clone was counted once. The gene calls are TRBV10-2 and TRBJ2-1; TRBD1 is a possible D gene (5 bases). The CDR3 totals 18 residues. Germline CDR1 and CDR2: WSHSY and SAAADI. Trimming pared 0 bases from V and 7 bases from J, leaving 22 bases between. The CDR3 sequence is CASSESNAGQGSRNEQFF. The CDR3 nucleotides read TGCGCCAGCAGTGAGTCGAACGCTGGGCAGGGATCTAGAAATGAGCAGTTCTTC.

This clone was recorded only once. The V and J genes are TRBV5-1 and TRBJ1-1; 7 bases line up with TRBD1. This CDR3 has 15 amino acids. V trimming: 0 bases; J trimming: 5 bases; junction bases outside the gene matches: 7. Germline V CDR1 and CDR2: SGHRS, YFSETQ. CDR3 region: CASSLGQGLRTEAFF. The CDR3 nucleotides read TGCGCCAGCAGCTTGGGACAGGGTTTACGGACTGAAGCTTTCTTT.

The chain has TRBV18 and TRBJ1-2; no clear D. Deletions cut 3 bases from V and 1 base from J, with 3 bases between. This CDR3 has 12 residues. Germline V gives CDR1 KGHSH, CDR2 LQKENI. CDR3 nucleotides: TGTGCCAGCTCACCTAATAACTATGGCTACACCTTC. This translates into CASSPNNYGYTF.

The gene calls are TRBV18 and TRBJ2-5; TRBD2 is a possible D gene (7 bases). In germline, CDR1 is KGHSH, CDR2 LQKENI. This CDR3 is built from 15 residues. The V end lost 5 bases, the J end lost 4 bases, and 17 bases lay between the germline ends. This CDR3 reads CASSFGTGGRETQYF. The CDR3 nucleotides read TGTGCCAGCTCATTTGGAACGGGGGGCAGAGAGACCCAGTACTTC.

The chain uses TRBV30 and TRBJ1-2; TRBD1 matches at 12 bases. The CDR3 is 15 residues long. Germline V gene data show CDR1 as GTSNPN and CDR2 as SVGIG (reference sequence). J was trimmed by 4 bases and V by 4 bases; bases with no gene match: 7. CDR3 in DNA: TGTGCCTGGAACGGAGGGACAGGGGGCGGCTATGGCTACACCTTC. It codes for CAWNGGTGGGYGYTF.

Comment on this clone: Other nucleotide sequences from this sample produce the same CDR3. This chain joins TRBV6-1 and TRBJ1-1; TRBD1 might be the D (6 bases). The CDR3 extends over 15 amino acids. Trimming stripped 2 bases from V and 4 bases from J, with 14 bases between. Per the germline V gene, CDR1 is MNHNS and CDR2 is SASEGT. CDR3 sequence reads: CASSEPGQGSTEAFF. The CDR3 DNA follows: TGTGCCAGCAGTGAACCGGGGCAGGGGAGCACTGAAGCTTTCTTT.

The CDR3 bases are TGCGCCAGCAGCTTGGAGTCAGGGGGCCCTGGAAACACCATATATTTT. It specifies CASSLESGGPGNTIYF. The chain combines TRBV5-1 with TRBJ1-3, with TRBD1 identical over 8 bases. V trimming: 0 bases; J trimming: 2 bases; junction bases outside the gene matches: 4. The CDR3 totals 16 residues. From germline, CDR1 is SGHRS and CDR2 YFSETQ. The full variable domain, its missing parts supplied by reference TRBV5-1 and TRBJ1-3, is KAGVTQTPRYLIKTRGQQVTLSCSPISGHRSVSWYQQTPGQGLQFLFEYFSETQRNKGNFPGRFSGRQFSNSRSEMNVSTLELGDSALYLCASSLESGGPGNTIYFGEGSWLTVV.

The chain's CDR3 is CSVQGGSPEAFF. CDR3 nucleotide sequence: TGCAGCGTCCAGGGGGGAAGCCCTGAAGCTTTCTTT. The rearrangement uses TRBV29-1 and TRBJ1-1; 7 nucleotides align to TRBD1. The V and J ends lost 6 bases and 6 bases, in that order; junction bases with no gene match: 7. Germline loops: CDR1 SQVTM, CDR2 ANQGSEA. The CDR3 extends over 12 amino acids.

The chain is built from TRBV27 and TRBJ2-1, with TRBD2 matching over 15 bases. The length of the CDR3 is 16 residues. V trimming: 2 bases; J trimming: 6 bases; junction bases outside the gene matches: 2. Germline V gives CDR1 MNHEY, CDR2 SMNVEV (reference sequence). This CDR3 is CASSLGTSGRSNEQFF. In DNA, the CDR3 is TGTGCCAGCAGTTTAGGGACTAGCGGGAGGTCCAATGAGCAGTTCTTC.

Of note for this clone: The junction does not match germline at one end; this may be a read error. This chain links TRBV7-7 with TRBJ2-5; TRBD1 agrees at 9 bases. The CDR3 has 15 residues. Germline values: CDR1 SSHAT, CDR2 FNYEAQ (reference sequence). The chain's CDR3 is CASSLGGTGKETQYF. CDR3 DNA sequence: TGTGCTAGCAGCTTAGGTGGGACAGGGAAAGAGACCCAGTACTTC.

The J gene is TRBJ2-7, the V gene TRBV6-5; TRBD1 might be the D (5 bases). The length of the CDR3 is 14 residues. Trimming cost V 5 bases and J 2 bases, with 13 bases left between them. Looked up from germline, CDR1 is MNHEY and CDR2 is SVGAGI. The CDR3 sequence: CASSQQGPTYEQYF. The CDR3, as DNA: TGTGCCAGCAGTCAGCAGGGCCCCACCTACGAGCAGTACTTC.

The chain employs TRBV30 and TRBJ2-5; 8 nucleotides align to TRBD2. The CDR3 is made up of 14 amino acids. Germline V CDR1 and CDR2: GTSNPN, SVGIG (reference sequence). Unmatched junction bases numbered 4, after V lost 3 bases and J lost 1 base. The CDR3 DNA reads TGTGCCTGGAGCGTCGGGGGGGCCCAAGAGACCCAGTACTTC. Translated, it gives CAWSVGGAQETQYF.

V is TRBV5-6 and J is TRBJ2-7; D might be TRBD2 (6 bases). The V end lost 1 base, the J end lost 7 bases, and 15 bases lay between the germline ends. The length of the CDR3 is 14 residues. Germline V gives CDR1 SGHDT, CDR2 YYEEEE. The CDR3, as DNA: TGTGCCAGCAGCTTGATGGCGGGACCCAGGGAGCAGTACTTC. It codes for CASSLMAGPREQYF.

V is TRBV27 and J is TRBJ2-3; TRBD1 matches at 7 bases. Germline loops: CDR1 MNHEY, CDR2 SMNVEV (reference sequence). V lost 4 bases, J lost 2 bases, and 9 bases stayed unmatched. The CDR3 covers 16 residues. CDR3 in DNA: TGTGCCAGCAGTTCAGCTCAACAGGGGTCCACAGATACGCAGTATTTT. Translating gives CASSSAQQGSTDTQYF.